These 19 T cell receptor beta chains were sequenced from one sample in a study of T-cell reconstitution after alpha-beta-depleted transplantation in children. Unique molecular identifiers were incorporated during preparation of the TCRbeta library. TCRdb independently ran MiXCR on the PCR reads; one entry per CDR3 protein. The sample lists roughly 300,000 distinct CDR3 sequences; 9.9% were seen once. The starting material was PBMCs from the stem cell graft donor, obtained from the stem cell graft. These receptors were taken from a human donor who donated a stem cell graft to a child with SCID.

This clonotype has just one count. The rearrangement uses TRBV4-1 and TRBJ2-1; D is unresolved. The CDR3 is made up of 15 amino acids. Germline CDR1 and CDR2: MGHRA and YSYEKL. Trimming cost V 2 bases and J 3 bases, with 11 bases left between them. The CDR3 coding sequence is TGCGCCAGCAGCCAACTCGTGGGTGACTACAATGAGCAGTTCTTC. Amino acid sequence: CASSQLVGDYNEQFF.

This rearrangement joins TRBV12-3 or TRBV12-4 to TRBJ2-1, with 11 bases matching TRBD2. The trim removed 2 bases at V and 3 bases at J, leaving 6 bases unmatched. The CDR3 runs to 17 residues. The CDR3 spells CASSLRASGGNYNEQFF. The CDR3 bases are TGTGCCAGCAGTTTAAGGGCTAGCGGGGGGAACTACAATGAGCAGTTCTTC.

This clonotype was detected a few times. The rearrangement links TRBV5-1 to TRBJ2-7, with TRBD2 matching 7 bases. The CDR3 spans 16 residues. Germline V CDR1 and CDR2: SGHRS, YFSETQ. Unmatched junction bases numbered 12, after V lost 4 bases and J lost 2 bases. The CDR3 DNA follows: TGCGCCAGCAGCCACACGGCTGCGGGGGACCCCTACGAGCAGTACTTC. Translated: CASSHTAAGDPYEQYF. The full variable domain, with the rest looked up from reference TRBV5-1 and TRBJ2-7, is KAGVTQTPRYLIKTRGQQVTLSCSPISGHRSVSWYQQTPGQGLQFLFEYFSETQRNKGNFPGRFSGRQFSNSRSEMNVSTLELGDSALYLCASSHTAAGDPYEQYFGPGTRLTVT.

The chain uses TRBV18 and TRBJ2-1; D not certain. Trimming took off 6 bases at V and 6 bases at J, with 12 bases between the two ends. The CDR3 extends over 13 amino acids. The V gene's germline CDR1 is KGHSH and CDR2 LQKENI. The CDR3 DNA reads as TGTGCCAGCTCGCCCTACTTAGGCAATGAGCAGTTCTTC. It specifies CASSPYLGNEQFF.

This clonotype occurred many times. The rearrangement joins TRBV7-6 to TRBJ1-2, with D tentatively TRBD1 (6 bases). The CDR3 length is 16 residues. Per the germline V gene, CDR1 is SGHVS and CDR2 is FNYEAQ. Deletions cut 4 bases from V and 4 bases from J, with 19 bases between. The CDR3 here is CASSYSGTLVPYGYTF. The CDR3 DNA reads as TGTGCCAGCAGCTACTCCGGGACACTAGTTCCCTATGGCTACACCTTC.

This clonotype occurred a few times. The J gene is TRBJ2-2, the V gene TRBV10-3; D possibly corresponds to TRBD1 (6 bases). Germline V gene data show CDR1 as ENHRY and CDR2 as SYGVKD. Trimming stripped 0 bases from V and 5 bases from J, with 13 bases between. This CDR3 is built from 16 residues. The DNA for the CDR3 is TGTGCCATCAGTGAGTCCCTGGCAGGGGAAACCGGGGAGCTGTTTTTT. This sequence encodes CAISESLAGETGELFF.

This clonotype was seen repeatedly, ten times or more. V usage is TRBV5-1 and J usage is TRBJ2-4; 13 bases agree with TRBD2. This CDR3 contains 18 residues. Per germline, CDR1 SGHRS and CDR2 YFSETQ. V lost 3 bases, J lost 0 bases, and 6 bases stayed unmatched. CDR3 sequence (DNA): TGCGCCAGCAGCTCGGGACTAGCGGGGTCGCTAGCCAAAAACATTCAGTACTTC. It codes for CASSSGLAGSLAKNIQYF.

The V call is TRBV7-9, the J call TRBJ1-2, with a possible D match to TRBD1 (5 bases). Germline CDR1 and CDR2: SEHNR and FQNEAQ (reference sequence). V was clipped by 5 bases and J by 7 bases, with 11 bases between them. The CDR3 loop spans 12 amino acids. The CDR3 loop reads CASSPGHRGYTF. Here the CDR3 DNA reads TGTGCCAGCAGCCCCGGACACCGTGGCTACACCTTC.

The chain employs TRBV12-5 and TRBJ2-7, with D tentatively TRBD1 (6 bases). Per germline, CDR1 LGHNT and CDR2 FRNRAP. V was cut by 0 bases and J by 3 bases, with 12 bases left in between. The CDR3 has 15 amino acids. The CDR3 loop reads CASGLVLGGDYEQYF. For the CDR3, the DNA is TGTGCTAGTGGTTTGGTACTTGGGGGCGACTACGAGCAGTACTTC.

V and J are TRBV3-1 and TRBJ2-3; no clear D. The CDR3 length is 15 residues. CDR1 and CDR2 (germline): LGHDT, YNNKEL (reference sequence). The ends were cut back, 11 bases at V and 3 bases at J, with 21 bases in the middle. Here the CDR3 reads CACTQEVTWTDTQYF. CDR3 bases: TGTGCCTGCACCCAAGAGGTGACTTGGACAGATACGCAGTATTTT.

V and J are TRBV20-1 and TRBJ2-7; no definite D call. V was trimmed by 6 bases and J by 2 bases, leaving 14 bases between them. The CDR3 runs to 13 residues. Germline CDR1 and CDR2: DFQATT and SNEGSKA (reference sequence). Here the CDR3 DNA reads TGCAGTGCAAGGATCCCGATTACCTACGAGCAGTACTTC. Residues: CSARIPITYEQYF.

This clonotype was detected a few times. The rearrangement joins TRBV20-1 to TRBJ2-5; no definite D call. CDR1 is DFQATT and CDR2 is SNEGSKA in the germline V gene (reference sequence). Trimming removed 5 bases from V and 2 bases from J, with 6 bases in between. The CDR3 has 11 amino acids. This chain's CDR3 is CSADSQETQYF. The CDR3 bases are TGCAGTGCTGATTCTCAAGAGACCCAGTACTTC.

This clonotype was counted only a few times. The chain combines TRBV18 with TRBJ2-1; TRBD2 aligns across 9 bases. Per the germline V gene, CDR1 is KGHSH and CDR2 is LQKENI. The trim removed 2 bases at V and 6 bases at J, leaving 8 bases unmatched. The CDR3 is 16 residues long. This CDR3 reads CASSPSLAGLGNEQFF. The CDR3 coding sequence is TGTGCCAGCTCACCATCCCTAGCGGGGTTAGGCAATGAGCAGTTCTTC.

The sample holds a few counts of this clonotype. The chain uses TRBV4-1 and TRBJ2-1; 12 bases are shared with TRBD1. Looked up from germline, CDR1 is MGHRA and CDR2 is YSYEKL. J gave up 8 bases and V 3 bases, and 5 bases lay outside the gene matches. The length of the CDR3 is 15 residues. CDR3 DNA sequence: TGCGCCAGCAGCCAGAAGGGACAGGGGGCATATGAGCAGTTCTTC. Its translation: CASSQKGQGAYEQFF.

The chain is built from TRBV7-3 and TRBJ2-1; no clear D. The CDR3 extends over 15 amino acids. With 4 bases removed from V and 6 bases from J, the gap between germline ends came to 16 bases. Looked up from germline, CDR1 is SGHTA and CDR2 is FQGTGA. The CDR3 sequence: CASSSAPNPGNEQFF. The CDR3, as DNA: TGTGCCAGCAGCTCCGCCCCCAACCCGGGCAATGAGCAGTTCTTC.

This clonotype was counted a few times. This chain links TRBV6-1 with TRBJ2-7; D tentatively fits TRBD1 or TRBD2 (5 bases each). Trimming shortened V by 6 bases and J by 3 bases, and 15 bases separated the two germline ends. This CDR3 region has 14 residues. Germline V CDR1 and CDR2: MNHNS, SASEGT. The CDR3 protein is CASSHGGGHYEQYF. The DNA of the CDR3 is TGTGCCAGCAGCCACGGTGGGGGTCACTACGAGCAGTACTTC.

This clonotype was seen at least ten times. This chain joins TRBV5-1 and TRBJ2-5; D ambiguous. Trimming took off 0 bases at V and 2 bases at J, with 8 bases between the two ends. Germline V gene data show CDR1 as SGHRS and CDR2 as YFSETQ. The CDR3 totals 14 residues. CDR3 nucleotides: TGCGCCAGCAGCTTGGGTGGGGTACAAGAGACCCAGTACTTC. It codes for CASSLGGVQETQYF.

This clonotype was recorded a few times. CDR3 sequence reads: CASSGTGFTEQFF. The CDR3 nucleotides are TGCGCCAGCAGTGGGACAGGGTTCACTGAGCAGTTCTTC. V and J are TRBV10-1 and TRBJ2-1; 8 nucleotides align to TRBD1. The CDR3 totals 13 residues. Germline V gene lookup returns CDR1 WNHNN and CDR2 SYGVQD (reference sequence). V lost 4 bases to trimming and J lost 9 bases; unmatched junction nucleotides: 5.

The J gene is TRBJ1-5, the V gene TRBV6-1; 11 nucleotides line up with TRBD1. The CDR3 has 15 amino acids. Germline CDR1 MNHNS, CDR2 SASEGT. Trimming removed 6 bases from V and 7 bases from J; junction bases left unmatched: 8. CDR3 amino acids: CASREGQGDWQPQHF. In nucleotides, the CDR3 is TGTGCCAGCAGGGAGGGACAGGGGGATTGGCAGCCCCAGCATTTT.